This entry describes one TCR beta chain. No antigen is known for it. This specimen comes from a study of blood T cells in healthy people across ages. Overall study results and limits: There was no known CMV status for donors, so expanded clonotype changes were possibly confounded. Per million T cells, the diversity of TCR beta decreased roughly linearly as age advanced.

Together with a sample-barcoded 5' primer, a J-beta primer mix was included in a second PCR lasting about 6 to 12 cycles. One entry per CDR3 protein results from TCRdb running MiXCR on the 5' RACE reads. The repertoire holds 500,000 to 650,000 distinct CDR3 sequences, with about 27% as singletons. The CDR3 contains 16 residues. Germline V CDR1 and CDR2: LNHNV, YYDKDF (reference sequence). The same specimen was also included in a second study, on T cells of mothers and their children. That investigation notes: Overlap ran slightly, non-significantly higher for related than unrelated mother-child pairs.

The specimen sequenced was blood. The source is a boy between 2 and 10 years old in good health. The chain combines TRBV15 with TRBJ2-1, with 7 bases fitting TRBD1. The J call is uncertain, as TRBJ2-7 better fits the DNA end. CDR3 region: CATSRATRTGTYEQYF. Written as DNA, the CDR3 is TGTGCCACCAGCAGAGCCACTCGGACAGGAACCTACGAGCAGTACTTC.